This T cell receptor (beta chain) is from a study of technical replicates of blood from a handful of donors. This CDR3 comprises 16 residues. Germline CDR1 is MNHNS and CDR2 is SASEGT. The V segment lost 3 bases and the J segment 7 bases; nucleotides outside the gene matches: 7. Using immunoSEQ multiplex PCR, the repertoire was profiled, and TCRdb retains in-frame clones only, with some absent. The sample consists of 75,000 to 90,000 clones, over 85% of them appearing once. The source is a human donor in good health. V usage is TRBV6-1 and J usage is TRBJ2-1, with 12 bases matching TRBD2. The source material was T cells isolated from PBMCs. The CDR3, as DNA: TGTGCCAGCAGTGAGGCTAGCGGGGGGGATTGGAATGAGCAGTTCTTC. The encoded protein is CASSEASGGDWNEQFF.